The rows below give T cell receptor beta chains drawn from one sample of a study of blood T cell repertoires in COVID-19. This table comes from immunoSEQ multiplex PCR, and its TCRdb copy is limited to in-frame clones, with some not included. The sample lists about 400,000 clones; about 90% were seen once. Sequences were obtained from PBMCs or T cells enriched from blood (not recorded which). The origin of the receptors is a woman in her twenties or thirties who had recovered from COVID-19. Each CDR3 is given with its conserved first and last residue. The D gene is left open where the match is weak.

>TRBJ1-3|TRBV5-1|TRBD1
TGCGCCAGCAGCTACACAGGGGATCTTGGAAACACCATATATTTT
CASSYTGDLGNTIYF
>TRBJ2-3|TRBV25-1|TRBD2
TGTGCCAGCAGTGAGAGCGGGGGCGCAGATACGCAGTATTTT
CASSESGGADTQYF
>TRBJ1-1|TRBV19|.
TGTGCCAGTAGTACCCAGACAGAAAACACTGAAGCTTTCTTT
CASSTQTENTEAFF
>TRBJ1-1|TRBV3-1/TRBV3-2|TRBD1
TGTGCCAGCAGCCAACCTGGACAGGGGAACACTGAAGCTTTCTTT
CASSQPGQGNTEAFF
>TRBJ2-7|TRBV20-1|.
TGCAGTGCTAACCAGGGGTCCGAGCAGTACTTC
CSANQGSEQYF
>TRBJ1-5|TRBV6-5|.
TGTGCCAGCAGAACAGGGTTGGGGGCTCAGCCCCAGCATTTT
CASRTGLGAQPQHF
>TRBJ1-1|TRBV19|.
TGTGCCAGTAGCCAACAGGAGCACACTGAAGCTTTCTTT
CASSQQEHTEAFF
>TRBJ2-2|TRBV2|.
TGTGCCAGCAGGGGGGGTCGGAGGGAGCTGTTTTTT
CASRGGRRELFF
>TRBJ1-2|TRBV27|TRBD1
TGTGCCAGCAGTTTATGGAACAGGGGATATGGCTACACCTTC
CASSLWNRGYGYTF
>TRBJ2-3|TRBV28|TRBD2
TGTGCCAGCTCTCCAGGACTAGCGGGAGGGGGCACAGATACGCAGTATTTT
CASSPGLAGGGTDTQYF
>TRBJ1-1|TRBV28|TRBD1
TGTGCCAGCAGAACCCGACAGGGCTTAAACACTGAAGCTTTCTTT
CASRTRQGLNTEAFF
>TRBJ1-1|TRBV5-1|TRBD1
TGCGCCAGCAGCTCCGGAACAGGGGATACTGAAGCTTTCTTT
CASSSGTGDTEAFF
>TRBJ2-7|TRBV7-3|.
TGTGCCAGCAGCTTAAGTCAGGGCCCCTACGAGCAGTACTTC
CASSLSQGPYEQYF
>TRBJ1-1|TRBV3-1/TRBV3-2|.
TGTGCCAGCAGCCAAGTATCCTCCTTGAACACTGAAGCTTTCTTT
CASSQVSSLNTEAFF